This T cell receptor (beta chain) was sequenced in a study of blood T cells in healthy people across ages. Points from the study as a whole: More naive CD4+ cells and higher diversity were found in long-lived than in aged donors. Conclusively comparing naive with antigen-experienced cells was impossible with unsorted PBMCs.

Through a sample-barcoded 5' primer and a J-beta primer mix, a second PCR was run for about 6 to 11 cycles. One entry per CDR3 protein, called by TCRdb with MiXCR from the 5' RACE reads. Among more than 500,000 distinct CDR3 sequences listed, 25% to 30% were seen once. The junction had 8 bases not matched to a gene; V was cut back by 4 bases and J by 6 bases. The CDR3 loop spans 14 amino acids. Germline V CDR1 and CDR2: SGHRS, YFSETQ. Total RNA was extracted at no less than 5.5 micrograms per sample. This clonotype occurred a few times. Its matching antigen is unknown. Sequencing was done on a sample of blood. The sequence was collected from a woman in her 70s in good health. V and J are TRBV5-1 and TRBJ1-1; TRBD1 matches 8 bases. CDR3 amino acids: CASSTPGQVPEAFF. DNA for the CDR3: TGCGCCAGCAGCACTCCGGGACAGGTCCCTGAAGCTTTCTTT.